This T cell receptor (beta chain) emerged from a study of CD8 T cells in Susac syndrome. Study in general: When their blood was taken, patients with Susac syndrome were therapy-naive, taking corticosteroids, or taking intravenous immunoglobulin alone.

RNA in amounts of roughly 0.5 to 1 ug was reverse transcribed with random hexamers. MiXCR was run by TCRdb on the immunoSEQ multiplex PCR reads, yielding one entry per CDR3 protein. The table includes under 150,000 distinct CDR3 sequences, 85% to 95% detected once. Study outcomes and limitations: The CD4+ T cell repertoires in Susac syndrome did not show any clonal expansion. An acknowledgment was made by the study that its TCR sequencing and HLA analysis involved relatively few individuals.

TEMRA cells were enriched by FACS, and CD4+ and CD8+ T cells were negatively isolated. Remarks on this clonotype: Antigen unknown.

This TCR derives from a human donor with Susac syndrome. Sequenced sample: CD4+ T cells from PBMCs.

CDR3 in amino acids: CASSLASLAGIYNEQFF. CDR3 bases: TGCGCCAGCAGCTTGGCCAGTCTAGCGGGAATTTACAATGAGCAGTTCTTC. The chain is built from TRBV5-1 and TRBJ2-1, with 9 bases fitting TRBD2. The CDR3 is made up of 17 amino acids. Germline CDR1 is SGHRS and CDR2 is YFSETQ. J gave up 4 bases and V 0 bases, and 8 bases lay outside the gene matches.